Following are 3 T cell receptor beta chains from one sample sequenced in a study of post-analysis software for immune sequencing data. Prepared TCR beta cDNA libraries contained unique molecular identifiers. In TCRdb, the PCR reads were re-called with MiXCR into one record per CDR3 protein. The table includes some 690,000 distinct CDR3 sequences, less than 35% detected once. General study points: Compared with controls, patients had more of about five TRBV segments, including TRBV5-6, TRBV5-1 and TRBV20-1.

What these receptors recognize is not known. Sequencing used blood. The receptors originated from a girl aged 10 to 17 with multiple sclerosis.

This clonotype was seen at least ten times. The rearrangement links TRBV29-1 to TRBJ2-7; no clear D. This CDR3 spans 14 amino acids. Germline V gives CDR1 SQVTM, CDR2 ANQGSEA. V was pared by 2 bases and J by 0 bases, with 11 bases between. CDR3 protein: CSVERVSGSYEQYF. The CDR3 bases are TGCAGCGTTGAAAGAGTTTCGGGCTCCTACGAGCAGTACTTC.

This chain links TRBV20-1 with TRBJ1-5; perhaps TRBD1 as D (5 bases). From germline, CDR1 is DFQATT and CDR2 SNEGSKA (reference sequence). CDR3 length equals 14 residues. V lost 6 bases and J lost 4, with 16 bases in between. The CDR3 region is CSAGSGAYNQPQHF. CDR3 sequence (DNA): TGCAGTGCGGGATCCGGGGCCTATAATCAGCCCCAGCATTTT.

This clonotype has more than one count but fewer than ten. The chain links TRBV29-1 to TRBJ1-2, with a weak D call TRBD1 (5 bases). The germline gives CDR1 SQVTM, CDR2 ANQGSEA. The V and J ends lost 7 bases and 8 bases respectively, with 17 bases between them. CDR3 size: 12 residues. Here the CDR3 reads CSATSGDRGYTF. The CDR3 nucleotides are TGCAGCGCAACATCGGGGGATCGCGGCTACACCTTC.